One sample yielded the 8 T cell receptor beta chains listed below, sequenced in a study of spatial heterogeneity in lung cancer (dated by TCRdb to about 2019). The library relied on 5' RACE. Sequencing instrument: NextSeq 500. TCRdb reran the public reads through fastp at Q25 and MiXCR, keeping productive beta chains. Rows with a matching CDR3 protein are joined into one entry that keeps the most common DNA and genes. The table for this sample lists 51,000 or so distinct CDR3 sequences; about 7.4% of them were counted only once. The ten most abundant clones make up around 38% of the sample. Read against the paper, the sample's time point label means: blood at routine non-recurrence follow-up after resection. Whole RNA extracted from tumor and nontumor lung tissue, or from cryopreserved PBMC samples, was used for TCR sequencing without cell sorting. Specimen: PBMCs, collected at follow-up. The receptors were gathered from a female donor with early-stage non-small cell lung cancer.

This clonotype was recorded at least ten times. The chain recombines TRBV7-9 with TRBJ1-5; 7 bases fit TRBD1. With V trimmed by 1 base and J by 4 bases, 4 bases remained unmatched. CDR1 and CDR2 (germline): SEHNR, FQNEAQ (reference sequence). The CDR3 totals 15 residues. CDR3 DNA: TGTGCCAGCAGCTTAGAGGGGGCCGTTAATCAGCCCCAGCATTTT. This translates into CASSLEGAVNQPQHF.

This clonotype was counted between two and nine times. The rearrangement uses TRBV20-1 and TRBJ2-3; 9 bases match TRBD2. The CDR3 has 15 residues. Germline loops: CDR1 DFQATT, CDR2 SNEGSKA (reference sequence). V lost 3 bases and J lost 5; bases outside the gene matches: 9. CDR3 region: CSASPLAGWVDTQYF. DNA of the CDR3: TGCAGTGCTAGTCCCCTAGCGGGGTGGGTAGATACGCAGTATTTT.

The chain is built from TRBV7-2 and TRBJ2-1; TRBD1 matches 10 bases. The CDR3 spans 20 residues. Germline V lookup: CDR1 SGHTA, CDR2 FQGNSA. With 1 base clipped from V and 0 bases from J, the junction kept 12 bases outside the gene matches. CDR3 residues: CASSLESGTGALSSYNEQFF. CDR3 in DNA: TGTGCCAGCAGCTTAGAATCCGGGACAGGGGCCCTGAGCTCCTACAATGAGCAGTTCTTC.

This clonotype was recorded many times. The rearrangement joins TRBV2 to TRBJ2-1; a possible D gene is TRBD1 (5 bases). Per germline, CDR1 SNHLY and CDR2 FYNNEI. The CDR3 has 13 amino acids. V was shortened by 4 bases and J by 4 bases, with 8 bases between the two germline ends. This CDR3 is CASSAQDYNEQFF. CDR3 DNA: TGTGCCAGCAGTGCACAGGATTACAATGAGCAGTTCTTC.

This clonotype was observed at least ten times. The chain joins TRBV27 to TRBJ2-7; TRBD1 is a possible D gene (6 bases). CDR1 MNHEY and CDR2 SMNVEV come from the germline V gene (reference sequence). The CDR3 totals 15 residues. Deletions cut 2 bases from V and 0 bases from J, with 11 bases between. The CDR3, as DNA: TGTGCCAGCAGTTTAAAGACAGGCGGCTCCTACGAGCAGTACTTC. Protein sequence: CASSLKTGGSYEQYF.

This clonotype was seen a few times. V gene TRBV7-2 combines with J gene TRBJ1-5; D is perhaps TRBD1 (6 bases). With 3 bases removed from V and 2 bases from J, the gap between germline ends came to 11 bases. The CDR3 spans 15 residues. Per the germline V gene, CDR1 is SGHTA and CDR2 is FQGNSA. This CDR3 is CASSFATGRNQPQHF. The CDR3 DNA reads TGTGCCAGCAGCTTCGCGACAGGACGCAATCAGCCCCAGCATTTT.

The chain links TRBV7-2 to TRBJ1-4; a weak D match, TRBD1 (5 bases). The CDR3 sequence is 13 residues long. Trimming took 1 base from V and 7 from J, leaving 7 bases between them. Germline CDR1 reads SGHTA; CDR2 reads FQGNSA. The DNA of the CDR3 is TGTGCCAGCAGCTTAGTGAGGGGTGAAAAACTGTTTTTT. Its protein product is CASSLVRGEKLFF.

This clonotype was seen a handful of times. The V gene is TRBV27, the J gene TRBJ1-6, with TRBD1 identical over 9 bases. Germline CDR1 reads MNHEY; CDR2 reads SMNVEV (reference sequence). J lost 7 bases, V lost 3 bases, and 1 base had no gene match. CDR3 size: 14 residues. Written as DNA, the CDR3 is TGTGCCAGCAGTTTCGGACAGGGGAATTCACCCCTCCACTTT. Residues: CASSFGQGNSPLHF.